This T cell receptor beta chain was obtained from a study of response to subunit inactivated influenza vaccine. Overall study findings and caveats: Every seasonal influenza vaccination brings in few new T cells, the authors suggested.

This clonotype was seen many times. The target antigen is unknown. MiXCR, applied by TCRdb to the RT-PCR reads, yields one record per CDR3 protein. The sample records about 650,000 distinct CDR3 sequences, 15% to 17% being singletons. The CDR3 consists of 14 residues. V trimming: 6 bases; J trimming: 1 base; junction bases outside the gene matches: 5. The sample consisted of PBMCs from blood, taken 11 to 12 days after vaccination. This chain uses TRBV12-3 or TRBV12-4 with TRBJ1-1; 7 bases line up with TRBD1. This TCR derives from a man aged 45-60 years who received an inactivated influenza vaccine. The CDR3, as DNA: TGTGCCAGCAGACCCACAGGGGAGAACACTGAAGCTTTCTTT. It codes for CASRPTGENTEAFF.